The T cell receptor (beta chain) under discussion was sequenced for a study of blood T cell repertoires in COVID-19. Germline CDR1 reads LNHDA; CDR2 reads SQIVND (reference sequence). This CDR3 region has 15 residues. Trimming removed 6 bases from V and 5 bases from J; junction bases left unmatched: 9. Methods used by the authors: Quantification of nucleated cells was approximated via reference gene primer amplification. Some clones are missing from TCRdb's copy, which holds only in-frame ones; the method was immunoSEQ multiplex PCR. The V and J calls and clone size were taken over from that table, and D and trimming were inferred from the DNA. The data show 200,000 to 250,000 clones, with about nine tenths seen just once and around 2.8% held by the top ten.

The chain has TRBV19 and TRBJ2-4; 8 bases line up with TRBD2. This TCR came from a woman in her fifties or sixties with acute or convalescent COVID-19. Sequencing was done on a sample of peripheral blood. The CDR3 loop reads CASRGTRTSQNIQYF. The CDR3 coding sequence is TGTGCCAGTAGGGGGACTAGAACCTCCCAAAACATTCAGTACTTC.